The sequence of this T cell receptor (beta chain) was determined in a study of CD8 T cells in Susac syndrome. Reverse transcription of about 0.5 to 1 ug RNA was carried out with random hexamers. MiXCR was run by TCRdb on the immunoSEQ multiplex PCR reads, yielding one entry per CDR3 protein. The sample lists fewer than 140,000 distinct CDR3 sequences, roughly 94% occurring once. The CDR3 covers 14 residues. Trimming removed 6 bases at V and 7 bases at J, with 16 bases between. This chain uses TRBV12-3 or TRBV12-4 with TRBJ2-1; D is tentatively TRBD1 or TRBD2 (5 bases each). This sequence originates from a human donor with Susac syndrome. Sequenced: CD8+ T cells from PBMCs. DNA for the CDR3: TGTGCCAGCAGCACCACGGGACCACTGAATGAGCAGTTCTTC. It encodes CASSTTGPLNEQFF.